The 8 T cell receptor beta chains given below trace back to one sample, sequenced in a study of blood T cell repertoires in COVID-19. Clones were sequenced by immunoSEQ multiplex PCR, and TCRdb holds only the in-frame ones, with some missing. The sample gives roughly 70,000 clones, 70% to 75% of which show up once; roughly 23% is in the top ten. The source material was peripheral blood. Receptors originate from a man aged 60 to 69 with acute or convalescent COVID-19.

CDR3 residues: CASSQGRDYTSNEQFF. DNA for the CDR3: TGTGCCAGCAGCCAAGGCCGGGACTATACCTCCAATGAGCAGTTCTTC. The chain carries TRBV4-2 and TRBJ2-1, with 7 bases fitting TRBD2. CDR3 length: 16 amino acids. V lost 1 base, J lost 6 bases, and 9 bases stayed unmatched. Germline V CDR1 and CDR2: LGHNA, YNFKEQ.

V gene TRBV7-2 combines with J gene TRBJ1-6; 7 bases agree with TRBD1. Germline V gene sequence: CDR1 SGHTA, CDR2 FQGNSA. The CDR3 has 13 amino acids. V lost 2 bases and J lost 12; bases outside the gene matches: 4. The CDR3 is CASSLQSGGPLHF. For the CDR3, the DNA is TGTGCCAGCAGCTTACAGTCAGGGGGACCCCTCCACTTT. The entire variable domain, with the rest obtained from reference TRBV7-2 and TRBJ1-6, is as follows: GAGVSQSPSNKVTEKGKDVELRCDPISGHTALYWYRQSLGQGLEFLIYFQGNSAPDKSGLPSDRFSAERTGGSVSTLTIQRTQQEDSAVYLCASSLQSGGPLHFGNGTRLTVT.

The DNA for the CDR3 is TGTGCCAGCTCACCGGGGACAGAGAGCACAGATACGCAGTATTTT. Translating gives CASSPGTESTDTQYF. This rearrangement joins TRBV18 to TRBJ2-3; 7 bases agree with TRBD1. CDR3 length: 15 amino acids. V lost 3 bases and J lost 0; bases outside the gene matches: 3. Germline V CDR1 and CDR2: KGHSH, LQKENI.

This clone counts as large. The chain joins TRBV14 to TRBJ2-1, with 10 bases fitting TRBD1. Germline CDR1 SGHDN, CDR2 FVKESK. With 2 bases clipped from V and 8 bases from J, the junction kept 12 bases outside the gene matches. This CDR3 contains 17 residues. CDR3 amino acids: CASSQSLGTGVVDEQFF. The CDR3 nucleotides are TGTGCCAGCAGCCAAAGCTTAGGGACAGGGGTGGTCGATGAGCAGTTCTTC.

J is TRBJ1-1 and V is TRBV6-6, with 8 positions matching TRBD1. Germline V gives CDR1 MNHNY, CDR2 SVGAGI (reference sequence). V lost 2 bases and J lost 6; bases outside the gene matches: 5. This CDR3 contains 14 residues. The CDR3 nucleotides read TGTGCCAGCAGTTACCGGACAGGGACATCTGAAGCTTTCTTT. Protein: CASSYRTGTSEAFF.

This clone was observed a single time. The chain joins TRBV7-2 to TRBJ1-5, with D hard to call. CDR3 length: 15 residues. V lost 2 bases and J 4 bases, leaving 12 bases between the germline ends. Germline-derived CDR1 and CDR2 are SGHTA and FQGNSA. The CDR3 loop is CASSLRGMDNQPQHF. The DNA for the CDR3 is TGTGCCAGCAGCTTACGAGGGATGGATAATCAGCCCCAGCATTTT. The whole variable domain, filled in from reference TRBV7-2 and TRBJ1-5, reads GAGVSQSPSNKVTEKGKDVELRCDPISGHTALYWYRQSLGQGLEFLIYFQGNSAPDKSGLPSDRFSAERTGGSVSTLTIQRTQQEDSAVYLCASSLRGMDNQPQHFGDGTRLSIL.

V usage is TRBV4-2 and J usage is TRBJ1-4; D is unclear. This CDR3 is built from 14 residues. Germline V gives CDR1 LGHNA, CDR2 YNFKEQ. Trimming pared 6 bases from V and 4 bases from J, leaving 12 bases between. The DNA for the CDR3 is TGTGCCAGCAGTTCTCAGCAGGATAATGAAAAACTGTTTTTT. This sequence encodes CASSSQQDNEKLFF.

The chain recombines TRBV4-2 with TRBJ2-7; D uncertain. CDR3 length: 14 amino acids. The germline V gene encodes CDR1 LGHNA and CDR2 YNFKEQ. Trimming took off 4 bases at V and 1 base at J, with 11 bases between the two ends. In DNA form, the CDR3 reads TGTGCCAGCAGCCTGAGCCCCCTGTCCTACGAGCAGTACTTC. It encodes CASSLSPLSYEQYF.